Below, 20 T cell receptor beta chains from the same sample are listed, as sequenced in a study of blood T cell repertoires in COVID-19. TCRdb's table, derived via immunoSEQ multiplex PCR, lists solely in-frame clones and lacks some. The sample contains about 120,000 clones, roughly four fifths of which appear only once. Sequenced input: peripheral blood. Receptor source: a woman in her 70s with acute or convalescent COVID-19.

This clone was detected only once. The V gene is TRBV3-1 (or the pseudogene TRBV3-2), the J gene TRBJ1-5; no clear D gene. Germline loops: CDR1 LGHDT, CDR2 YNNKEL (reference sequence). The CDR3 consists of 9 residues. V lost 3 bases, J lost 15 bases, and 6 bases lay in between. DNA for the CDR3: TGTGCCAGCAGCCACTATAGGCATTTT. Translated: CASSHYRHF.

The CDR3 here is CASSDRRANTIYF. The CDR3, as DNA: TGTGCCAGCAGCGACCGCAGAGCGAACACCATATATTTT. This chain connects TRBV5-6 to TRBJ1-3; no clear D gene. In germline, CDR1 is SGHDT, CDR2 YYEEEE. The CDR3 spans 13 residues. V lost 4 bases to trimming and J lost 7 bases, with 12 bases between them.

This rearrangement joins TRBV3-1 (or the pseudogene TRBV3-2) to TRBJ2-3; 9 positions match TRBD2. The germline gives CDR1 LGHDT, CDR2 YNNKEL (reference sequence). Unmatched junction bases numbered 6, after V lost 0 bases and J lost 8 bases. This CDR3 region has 15 residues. For the CDR3, the DNA is TGTGCCAGCAGCCAAGAGAGGCGGGGGGGCGGTACGCAGTATTTT. Translated: CASSQERRGGGTQYF.

The rearrangement links TRBV19 to TRBJ1-6, with 8 nucleotides matching TRBD1. The V gene's germline CDR1 is LNHDA and CDR2 SQIVND (reference sequence). There are 15 residues in the CDR3. V was pared by 3 bases and J by 5 bases, with 3 bases of the junction left unmatched. CDR3 protein: CASSIQGADNSPLHF. The CDR3 DNA sequence: TGTGCCAGTAGTATCCAGGGGGCGGATAATTCACCCCTCCACTTT.

The chain has TRBV15 and TRBJ1-1; 8 bases line up with TRBD1. The CDR3 contains 16 residues. Germline assignment: CDR1 LNHNV and CDR2 YYDKDF (reference sequence). Unmatched junction bases numbered 5, after V lost 1 base and J lost 1 base. The CDR3 region is CATSRGQGARNTEAFF. CDR3 bases: TGTGCCACCAGCAGAGGGCAGGGGGCACGGAACACTGAAGCTTTCTTT.

The CDR3 is CASSRIAGASSGELFF. The CDR3 nucleotides read TGCGCCAGCAGCCGCATAGCGGGGGCCTCTTCCGGGGAGCTGTTTTTT. The V gene is TRBV4-3, the J gene TRBJ2-2; 9 bases match TRBD2. This CDR3 has 16 amino acids. The J segment lost 6 bases and the V segment lost 4 bases, leaving 9 bases of the junction unmatched. From germline, CDR1 is LGHNA and CDR2 YSLEER.

This clone was observed once. This chain joins TRBV29-1 and TRBJ1-2; D may be TRBD1 (6 bases). Germline CDR1 is SQVTM and CDR2 is ANQGSEA. The CDR3 has 12 residues. Trimming took 7 bases from V and 6 from J, leaving 15 bases between them. The CDR3 nucleotides are TGCAGCGGGGGGGGCGGACTAAATGGCTACACCTTC. It codes for CSGGGGLNGYTF.

V is TRBV19 and J is TRBJ2-7; TRBD2 is a possible D gene (5 bases). The V and J ends lost 1 base and 4 bases respectively, with 11 bases between them. The germline V gene encodes CDR1 LNHDA and CDR2 SQIVND (reference sequence). This CDR3 is 14 amino acids long. Here the CDR3 DNA reads TGTGCCAGTAGTATAGGTTACGGGATTTACGAGCAGTACGTC. This translates into CASSIGYGIYEQYV.

This chain links TRBV6-1 with TRBJ1-3; 9 bases agree with TRBD1. The CDR3 consists of 15 residues. Germline assignment: CDR1 MNHNS and CDR2 SASEGT. V gave up 2 bases and J gave up 5 bases; unmatched junction bases: 4. The CDR3 spells CASSENDRGRNTIYF. The CDR3 DNA sequence: TGTGCCAGCAGTGAAAACGACAGGGGGAGAAACACCATATATTTT.

This clone was observed a single time. The gene calls are TRBV5-1 and TRBJ2-1, with a possible D match to TRBD1 (5 bases). Germline-derived CDR1 and CDR2 are SGHRS and YFSETQ. The CDR3 is made up of 13 amino acids. The ends were cut back, 2 bases at V and 7 bases at J, with 10 bases in the middle. CDR3 sequence: CASSFIQENEQFF. The CDR3 nucleotides are TGCGCCAGCAGCTTTATACAGGAGAATGAGCAGTTCTTC.

The chain recombines TRBV29-1 with TRBJ1-1; no firm D call. This CDR3 is built from 12 residues. V shed 3 bases and J shed 1 base, with 6 bases lying between them. Per germline, CDR1 SQVTM and CDR2 ANQGSEA. The CDR3: CSVDEQNTEAFF. CDR3 DNA: TGCAGCGTTGATGAACAGAACACTGAAGCTTTCTTT.

The chain carries TRBV12-3 or TRBV12-4 and TRBJ2-7; D remains ambiguous. Trimming took 1 base from V and 2 from J, leaving 6 bases between them. The CDR3 is 13 amino acids. CDR3 coding DNA: TGTGCCAGCAGTTTAGGGGCCACCTACGAGCAGTACTTC. Translation gives CASSLGATYEQYF.

The sample holds one count of this clone. V usage is TRBV5-1 and J usage is TRBJ1-1, with a possible D match to TRBD1 (6 bases). V was shortened by 4 bases and J by 1 base, with 17 bases between the two germline ends. The CDR3 is 16 residues long. In germline, CDR1 is SGHRS, CDR2 YFSETQ. CDR3 sequence: CASSLQGQAGNTEAFF. Here the CDR3 DNA reads TGCGCCAGCAGCCTCCAGGGGCAGGCGGGGAACACTGAAGCTTTCTTT.

V gene TRBV3-1 (or the pseudogene TRBV3-2) combines with J gene TRBJ1-5; TRBD1 might be the D (5 bases). In germline, CDR1 is LGHDT, CDR2 YNNKEL (reference sequence). V dropped 1 base and J dropped 3 bases, with 7 bases sitting between them. This CDR3 is 14 amino acids long. CDR3 DNA sequence: TGTGCCAGCAGCCAAGCAGGGCTCAATCAGCCCCAGCATTTT. Its translation is CASSQAGLNQPQHF.

The rearrangement uses TRBV5-1 and TRBJ1-6; a weak D match, TRBD1 (5 bases). The germline gives CDR1 SGHRS, CDR2 YFSETQ. This CDR3 is built from 16 residues. Trimming removed 4 bases at V and 4 bases at J, with 15 bases between. The CDR3 DNA follows: TGCGCCAGCAGCACGGGGGGGAGATTTTATAATTCACCCCTCCACTTT. Its translation is CASSTGGRFYNSPLHF.

The chain joins TRBV7-2 to TRBJ2-5; 9 bases agree with TRBD2. Germline V CDR1 and CDR2: SGHTA, FQGNSA. V trimming: 5 bases; J trimming: 1 base; junction bases outside the gene matches: 5. The CDR3 loop spans 15 amino acids. CDR3 protein: CASSRGGGAQETQYF. DNA of the CDR3: TGTGCCAGCAGCAGGGGCGGGGGGGCCCAAGAGACCCAGTACTTC. Filled out from reference TRBV7-2 and TRBJ2-5, the complete variable domain reads GAGVSQSPSNKVTEKGKDVELRCDPISGHTALYWYRQSLGQGLEFLIYFQGNSAPDKSGLPSDRFSAERTGGSVSTLTIQRTQQEDSAVYLCASSRGGGAQETQYFGPGTRLLVL.

J is TRBJ1-2 and V is TRBV30; a possible D gene is TRBD1 (5 bases). The V end was cut by 1 base, the J end by 0 bases, with 12 bases between. In germline, CDR1 is GTSNPN, CDR2 SVGIG (reference sequence). The CDR3 is 15 amino acids. CDR3 nucleotides: TGTGCCTGGAGTGGGACAACCAAAGCTAACTATGGCTACACCTTC. Protein: CAWSGTTKANYGYTF.

CDR3 loop: CASSPRQGSGNTIYF. In DNA form, the CDR3 reads TGTGCCAGCAGCCCGCGACAGGGCTCTGGAAACACCATATATTTT. The chain combines TRBV3-1 (or the pseudogene TRBV3-2) with TRBJ1-3, with 7 bases fitting TRBD1. The CDR3 extends over 15 amino acids. Germline V gene lookup returns CDR1 LGHDT and CDR2 YNNKEL (reference sequence). The V gene end was trimmed by 4 bases and the J gene end by 0 bases; junction bases not matched to a gene: 3.

This clone was picked up a small number of times. This chain joins TRBV2 and TRBJ1-2; unclear D gene. CDR3 length equals 14 residues. In germline, CDR1 is SNHLY, CDR2 FYNNEI. V dropped 7 bases and J dropped 4 bases, with 16 bases sitting between them. The CDR3 protein is CASTPGGLSYGYTF. In nucleotides, the CDR3 is TGTGCCAGCACTCCTGGCGGGCTTAGCTATGGCTACACCTTC.

The rearrangement uses TRBV18 and TRBJ1-2; D call uncertain. The germline V gene has CDR1 KGHSH and CDR2 LQKENI. V gave up 2 bases and J gave up 6 bases, with 10 bases separating them. The length of the CDR3 is 13 residues. CDR3 protein: CASSPARGDGYTF. In DNA form, the CDR3 reads TGTGCCAGCTCACCAGCCCGCGGCGATGGCTACACCTTC.